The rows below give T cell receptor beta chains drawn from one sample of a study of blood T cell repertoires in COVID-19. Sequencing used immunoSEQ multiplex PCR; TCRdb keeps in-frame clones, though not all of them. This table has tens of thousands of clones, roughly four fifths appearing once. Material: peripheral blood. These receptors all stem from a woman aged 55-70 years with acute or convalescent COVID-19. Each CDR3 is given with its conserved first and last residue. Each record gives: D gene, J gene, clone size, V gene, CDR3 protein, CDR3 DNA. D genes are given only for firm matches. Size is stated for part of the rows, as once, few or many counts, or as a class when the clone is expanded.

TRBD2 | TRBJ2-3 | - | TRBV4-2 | CASSQGVAGRTDTQYF | TGTGCCAGCAGCCAAGGTGTAGCGGGCCGCACAGATACGCAGTATTTT
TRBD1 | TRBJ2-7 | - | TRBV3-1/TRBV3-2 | CASSRGQVDEQYF | TGTGCCAGCAGTCGAGGACAGGTCGACGAGCAGTACTTC
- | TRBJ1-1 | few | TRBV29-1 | CSVLRQDQAFF | TGCAGCGTCCTTAGACAGGATCAAGCTTTCTTT
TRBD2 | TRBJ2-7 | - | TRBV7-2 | CASSFYGTNSYEQYF | TGTGCCAGCAGCTTTTACGGGACTAACTCCTACGAGCAGTACTTC
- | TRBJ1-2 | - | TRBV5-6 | CASSLEPRPRLYGYTF | TGTGCCAGCAGCTTAGAACCGCGGCCTCGGCTCTATGGCTACACCTTC
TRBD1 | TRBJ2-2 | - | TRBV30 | CAFLGQRYTGELFF | TGTGCCTTCTTGGGACAGCGCTACACCGGGGAGCTGTTTTTT
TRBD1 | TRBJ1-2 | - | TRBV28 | CASSMFQGAQTGYTF | TGTGCCAGCAGTATGTTCCAGGGGGCGCAGACTGGCTACACCTTC
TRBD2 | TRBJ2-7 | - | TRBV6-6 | CASSYSAGGAYEQYF | TGTGCCAGCAGTTACTCCGCGGGAGGTGCCTACGAGCAGTACTTC
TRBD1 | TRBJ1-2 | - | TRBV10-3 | CAISERGTGEGYGYTF | TGTGCCATCAGTGAGCGTGGGACAGGGGAAGGCTATGGCTACACCTTC
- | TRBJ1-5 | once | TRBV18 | CASSPQGSNQPQHF | TGTGCCAGCTCGCCTCAGGGTAGCAATCAGCCCCAGCATTTT
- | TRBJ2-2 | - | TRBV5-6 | CAGSFDRRGNTGELFF | TGTGCCGGCAGCTTCGACCGGAGGGGTAACACCGGGGAGCTGTTTTTT
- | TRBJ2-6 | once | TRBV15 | CATSRDYWSSGANVLTF | TGTGCCACCAGCAGAGATTATTGGAGCTCTGGGGCCAACGTCCTGACTTTC
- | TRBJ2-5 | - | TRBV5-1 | CASSLVGRETQYF | TGCGCCAGCAGCTTGGTCGGTCGGGAGACCCAGTACTTC
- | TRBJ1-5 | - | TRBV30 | CAWSRDTLTSNQPQHF | TGTGCCTGGAGCAGGGACACCCTGACAAGCAATCAGCCCCAGCATTTT
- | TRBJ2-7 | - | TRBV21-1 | CASSKPPGQGRFYEQYF | TGTGCCAGCAGCAAACCCCCAGGACAGGGCCGGTTCTACGAGCAGTACTTC
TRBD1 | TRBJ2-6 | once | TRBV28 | CASRTGGASGANVLTF | TGTGCCAGTCGGACAGGGGGCGCGTCTGGGGCCAACGTCCTGACTTTC
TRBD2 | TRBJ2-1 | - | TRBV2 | CASSEGAGGGNEQFF | TGTGCCAGCAGTGAAGGAGCGGGAGGGGGAAATGAGCAGTTCTTC
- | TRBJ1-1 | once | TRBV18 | CASSPQDSNTEAFF | TGTGCCAGCTCACCGCAAGACAGCAACACTGAAGCTTTCTTT
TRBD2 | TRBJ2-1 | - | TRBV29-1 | CSVPSSSGRTYNEQFF | TGCAGCGTGCCCTCGTCTAGCGGGAGGACTTACAATGAGCAGTTCTTC
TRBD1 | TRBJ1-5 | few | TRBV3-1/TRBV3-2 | CASSQGTGGIQPQHF | TGTGCCAGCAGCCAAGGGACAGGGGGCATTCAGCCCCAGCATTTT
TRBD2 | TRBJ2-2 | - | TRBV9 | CASTPGGGANTGELFF | TGTGCCAGCACCCCGGGAGGGGGGGCGAACACCGGGGAGCTGTTTTTT
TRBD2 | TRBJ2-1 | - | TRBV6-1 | CASSQAGGPKFNEQFF | TGTGCCAGCAGTCAAGCGGGAGGGCCTAAGTTCAATGAGCAGTTCTTC
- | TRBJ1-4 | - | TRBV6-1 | CASSEYQGTNEKLFF | TGTGCCAGCAGTGAATATCAGGGGACTAATGAAAAACTGTTTTTT
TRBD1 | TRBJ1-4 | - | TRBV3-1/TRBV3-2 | CASSQAGTGINEKLFF | TGTGCCAGCAGCCAAGCCGGGACAGGGATTAATGAAAAACTGTTTTTT
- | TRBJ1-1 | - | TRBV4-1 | CASSQVAPWTEKNTEAFF | TGCGCCAGCAGCCAAGTGGCCCCCTGGACAGAGAAGAACACTGAAGCTTTCTTT
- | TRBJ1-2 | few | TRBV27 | CASSPTYDYGYTF | TGTGCCAGCAGTCCAACATACGACTATGGCTACACCTTC
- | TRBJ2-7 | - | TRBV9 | CASSVRAGTFYEQYF | TGTGCCAGCAGCGTTCGGGCAGGGACTTTCTACGAGCAGTACTTC
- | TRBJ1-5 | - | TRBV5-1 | CASSFLPGNSNQPQHF | TGCGCCAGCAGCTTCCTACCAGGTAATAGCAATCAGCCCCAGCATTTT
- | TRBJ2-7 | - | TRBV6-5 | CASTKYFGDYEQYF | TGTGCCAGCACCAAGTACTTCGGGGACTACGAGCAGTACTTC
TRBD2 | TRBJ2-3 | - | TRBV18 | CASSPYSAGGTDTQYF | TGTGCCAGCTCACCATACTCAGCGGGGGGCACAGATACGCAGTATTTT
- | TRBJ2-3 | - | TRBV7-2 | CASSLRGRPISTDTQYF | TGTGCCAGCAGCTTAAGAGGAAGGCCGATAAGCACAGATACGCAGTATTTT
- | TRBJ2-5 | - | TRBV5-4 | CASSLGLGSQETQYF | TGTGCCAGCAGCTTGGGGTTGGGCAGCCAAGAGACCCAGTACTTC
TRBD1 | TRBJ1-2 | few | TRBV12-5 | CASGSPPGQEFYGYTF | TGTGCTAGTGGTTCACCACCGGGACAGGAATTCTATGGCTACACCTTC
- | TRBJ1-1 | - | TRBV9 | CASSVRGGRGTEAFF | TGTGCCAGCAGCGTAAGAGGGGGACGTGGAACTGAAGCTTTCTTT
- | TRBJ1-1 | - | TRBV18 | CASSPSGRGNTEAFF | TGTGCCAGCTCACCCTCCGGACGGGGGAACACTGAAGCTTTCTTT
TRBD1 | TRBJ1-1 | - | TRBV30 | CAWSGQGRTEAFF | TGTGCCTGGAGTGGACAGGGCCGCACTGAAGCTTTCTTT
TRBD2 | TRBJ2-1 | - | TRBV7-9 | CASSLELAEDEQFF | TGTGCCAGCAGCTTAGAACTAGCGGAGGACGAGCAGTTCTTC
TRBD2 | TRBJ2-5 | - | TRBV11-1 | CASSSDGGRSETQYF | TGTGCCAGCAGCTCGGACGGGGGGAGGTCAGAGACCCAGTACTTC
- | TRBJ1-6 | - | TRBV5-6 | CASSAGQLNNSPLHF | TGTGCCAGCAGCGCCGGACAGCTAAATAATTCACCCCTCCACTTT
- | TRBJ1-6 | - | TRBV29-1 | CSVSTGQLGNSPLHF | TGCAGCGTTTCGACAGGTCAGCTCGGTAATTCACCCCTCCACTTT
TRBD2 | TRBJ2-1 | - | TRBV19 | CASSKTRRGGLEQFF | TGTGCCAGTAGCAAAACAAGGCGGGGGGGCCTTGAGCAGTTCTTC
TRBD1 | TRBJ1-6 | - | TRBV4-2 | CASSQNRDSNSPLHF | TGTGCCAGCAGCCAAAACCGGGACAGTAATTCACCCCTCCACTTT
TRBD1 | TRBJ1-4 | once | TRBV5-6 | CASRYHRGGTEKLFF | TGTGCCAGCAGATATCACAGGGGTGGGACTGAAAAACTGTTTTTT
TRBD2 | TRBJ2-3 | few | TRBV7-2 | CASSLGGLVSDTQYF | TGTGCCAGCAGCTTAGGGGGACTAGTTTCAGATACGCAGTATTTT
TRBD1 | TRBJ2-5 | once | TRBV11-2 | CASSLGGTGRETQYF | TGTGCCAGCAGCTTAGGAGGGACAGGGCGGGAGACCCAGTACTTC
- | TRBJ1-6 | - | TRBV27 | CASSFGGNNSPLHF | TGTGCCAGCAGTTTCGGGGGGAATAATTCACCCCTCCACTTT
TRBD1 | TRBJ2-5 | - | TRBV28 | CASRGQGLQETQYF | TGTGCCAGCAGAGGACAGGGGCTCCAAGAGACCCAGTACTTC
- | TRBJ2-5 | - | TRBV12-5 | CASGFGTSVDF | TGTGCTAGTGGTTTTGGGACATCGGTGGACTTC
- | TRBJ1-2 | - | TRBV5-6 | CASSLLIGGNQGYTF | TGTGCCAGCAGCTTATTAATTGGGGGCAATCAAGGCTACACCTTC
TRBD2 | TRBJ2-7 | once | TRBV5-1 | CASREIGLVSEQYF | TGCGCCAGCAGAGAGATTGGACTAGTCAGCGAGCAGTACTTC
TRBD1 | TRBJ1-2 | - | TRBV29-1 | CSGTQGAAGYTF | TGCAGCGGGACACAGGGGGCGGCTGGCTACACCTTC
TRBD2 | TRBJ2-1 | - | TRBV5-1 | CASSSGMTSGSYGDEQFF | TGCGCCAGCAGCTCCGGAATGACTAGCGGGAGTTATGGCGATGAGCAGTTCTTC